The clone carrying this T cell receptor (beta chain) appeared many times. Its matching antigen is unknown. The sample belongs to a study of T cells in Graves' hyperthyroidism and ophthalmopathy. Study as a whole: Sampling of peripheral blood happened at initial diagnosis, prior to any treatment.

The germline V gene encodes CDR1 MDHEN and CDR2 SYDVKM. This CDR3 is 16 amino acids long. V lost 5 bases to trimming and J lost 1 base; unmatched junction nucleotides: 5. The study left out patients who had uncontrolled infection, other autoimmune disease, pregnancy or lactation. Clinical symptoms, serum thyroxine and TRAb, thyroid ultrasound and orbital computed tomography were used for the diagnoses. Amplification targeted TCR beta CDR3 regions from RNA transcripts. First-round RT-PCR of the TCR CDR3 relied on the HTBI primer set. TCRdb recomputed calls from the multiplex PCR reads with MiXCR, one row per CDR3 protein. The data show about 610,000 distinct CDR3 sequences, with roughly 14% seen just once and roughly 4.5% held by the top ten. Study-level results: Model predictions of ophthalmopathy came a median approximately 6 months before onset.

V and J are TRBV28 and TRBJ2-5, with 12 bases aligning to TRBD2. The clonotype comes from a woman in her forties with Graves' ophthalmopathy. Sequences were obtained from blood. The CDR3: CASSMGLAGGQETQYF. The CDR3 DNA reads TGTGCCAGCAGTATGGGACTAGCGGGCGGCCAAGAGACCCAGTACTTC. Using reference TRBV28 and TRBJ2-5 for the parts outside the CDR3, the full variable domain is DVKVTQSSRYLVKRTGEKVFLECVQDMDHENMFWYRQDPGLGLRLIYFSYDVKMKEKGDIPEGYSVSREKKERFSLILESASTNQTSMYLCASSMGLAGGQETQYFGPGTRLLVL.